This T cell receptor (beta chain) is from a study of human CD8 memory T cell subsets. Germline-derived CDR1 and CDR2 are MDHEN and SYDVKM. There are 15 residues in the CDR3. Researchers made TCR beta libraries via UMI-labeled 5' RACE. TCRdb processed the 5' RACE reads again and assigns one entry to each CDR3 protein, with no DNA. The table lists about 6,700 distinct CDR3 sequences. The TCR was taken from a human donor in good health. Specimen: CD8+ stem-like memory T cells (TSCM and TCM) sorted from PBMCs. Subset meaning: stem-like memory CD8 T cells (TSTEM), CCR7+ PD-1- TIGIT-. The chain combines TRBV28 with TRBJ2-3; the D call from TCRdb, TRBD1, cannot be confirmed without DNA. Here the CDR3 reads CASSLSRAPGNTQYF. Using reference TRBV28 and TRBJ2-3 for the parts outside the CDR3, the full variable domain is DVKVTQSSRYLVKRTGEKVFLECVQDMDHENMFWYRQDPGLGLRLIYFSYDVKMKEKGDIPEGYSVSREKKERFSLILESASTNQTSMYLCASSLSRAPGNTQYFGPGTRLTVL.